Following are 10 T cell receptor beta chains from one sample sequenced in a study of shared clonotypes between healthy human individuals. Produced via immunoSEQ multiplex PCR; TCRdb's table is partial and in-frame only. Of approximately 720,000 clones detected, approximately 90% appear once; the ten largest clones hold 24%. The naive CD8 population came from CD45RO-negative cells selected for CCR7, without terminally differentiated effector memory CD45RA+ cells. The source material was naive CD8+ T cells sorted from blood. The receptors were sampled from a man in his thirties or forties in good health.

This clone was recorded only once. The rearrangement links TRBV28 to TRBJ2-7; 12 bases align to TRBD1. The CDR3 consists of 15 residues. J gave up 3 bases and V 5 bases, and 5 bases lay outside the gene matches. Germline CDR1 MDHEN, CDR2 SYDVKM. CDR3 bases: TGTGCCAGCAGTACCCGGGACAGGGGGCACTACGAGCAGTACTTC. Protein: CASSTRDRGHYEQYF.

The rearrangement joins TRBV27 to TRBJ2-3; 10 nucleotides line up with TRBD2. Germline V gives CDR1 MNHEY, CDR2 SMNVEV (reference sequence). The CDR3 runs 16 residues. V gave up 2 bases and J gave up 6 bases; unmatched junction bases: 8. CDR3 in amino acids: CASSLGASGSLDTQYF. CDR3 sequence (DNA): TGTGCCAGCAGTTTAGGGGCTAGCGGGAGCTTGGATACGCAGTATTTT.

This sequence joins TRBV7-3 and TRBJ2-1; TRBD2 matches 10 bases. The CDR3 totals 14 residues. Germline CDR1 SGHTA, CDR2 FQGTGA. V shed 6 bases and J 10 bases; nucleotides not matched to a gene: 9. The CDR3 protein is CASSSLAGVREQFF. The CDR3 DNA reads TGTGCCAGCAGTTCTCTAGCGGGAGTGCGGGAGCAGTTCTTC.

In its sample, this clone was seen once. The chain employs TRBV6-6 and TRBJ1-2; tentatively, D is TRBD1 (5 bases). V gave up 0 bases and J gave up 6 bases, with 11 bases separating them. The CDR3 is 14 residues long. Germline CDR1 reads MNHNY; CDR2 reads SVGAGI (reference sequence). CDR3 bases: TGTGCCAGCAGTTACTCTGGGGACTTCGATGGCTACACCTTC. Amino acid sequence: CASSYSGDFDGYTF.

Notes on this clone: Other nucleotide sequences from this sample produce the same CDR3. V usage is TRBV7-9 and J usage is TRBJ2-1; D remains unclear. Germline lookup yields CDR1 SEHNR and CDR2 FQNEAQ (reference sequence). The CDR3 length is 15 residues. Trimming removed 1 base at V and 1 base at J, with 8 bases between. CDR3 nucleotide sequence: TGTGCCAGCAGCTTAGGCGGTGGGTCCTACAATGAGCAGTTCTTC. This sequence encodes CASSLGGGSYNEQFF.

The V gene is TRBV6-1, the J gene TRBJ2-7; D remains ambiguous. V gave up 1 base and J gave up 7 bases, with 14 bases separating them. Germline CDR1 reads MNHNS; CDR2 reads SASEGT. The CDR3 runs to 14 residues. CDR3 bases: TGTGCCAGCAGTGAAGAGTGGACGTCTAATGAGCAGTACTTC. Protein sequence: CASSEEWTSNEQYF.

In the case of this clone: A junction boundary mismatches the germline segment, possibly from a read error. V usage is TRBV27 and J usage is TRBJ1-1; tentative D call: TRBD1 (5 bases). CDR1 and CDR2 from the germline V gene are MNHEY and SMNVEV (reference sequence). The CDR3 loop spans 14 amino acids. CDR3 DNA sequence: TGTGCCAGCGGTTTTGGGGGGGATGTGACTGAAGCTTTCTTT. The encoded protein is CASGFGGDVTEAFF.

V usage is TRBV9 and J usage is TRBJ1-3, with D tentatively TRBD1 (6 bases). V gave up 3 bases and J gave up 0 bases, with 13 bases separating them. Germline V lookup: CDR1 SGDLS, CDR2 YYNGEE. The CDR3 extends over 16 amino acids. The CDR3 nucleotides read TGTGCCAGCAGCGGGGACACATTCCACTCTGGAAACACCATATATTTT. This encodes CASSGDTFHSGNTIYF.

The chain links TRBV28 to TRBJ2-7, with D possibly called TRBD1 or TRBD2 (5 bases each). Germline lookup yields CDR1 MDHEN and CDR2 SYDVKM. This CDR3 comprises 14 residues. Trimming stripped 4 bases from V and 9 bases from J, with 19 bases between. The CDR3 nucleotides read TGTGCCAGCAGTTCCTCCCCGTCCCGGGACGGGCAGTACTTC. As protein: CASSSSPSRDGQYF.

V gene TRBV6-5 combines with J gene TRBJ1-1; 7 bases fit TRBD1. The length of the CDR3 is 15 residues. Germline loops: CDR1 MNHEY, CDR2 SVGAGI. With V trimmed by 4 bases and J by 1 base, 6 bases remained unmatched. Here the CDR3 reads CASSLTGRPNTEAFF. As DNA, the CDR3 is TGTGCCAGCAGTTTGACAGGGAGACCGAACACTGAAGCTTTCTTT.